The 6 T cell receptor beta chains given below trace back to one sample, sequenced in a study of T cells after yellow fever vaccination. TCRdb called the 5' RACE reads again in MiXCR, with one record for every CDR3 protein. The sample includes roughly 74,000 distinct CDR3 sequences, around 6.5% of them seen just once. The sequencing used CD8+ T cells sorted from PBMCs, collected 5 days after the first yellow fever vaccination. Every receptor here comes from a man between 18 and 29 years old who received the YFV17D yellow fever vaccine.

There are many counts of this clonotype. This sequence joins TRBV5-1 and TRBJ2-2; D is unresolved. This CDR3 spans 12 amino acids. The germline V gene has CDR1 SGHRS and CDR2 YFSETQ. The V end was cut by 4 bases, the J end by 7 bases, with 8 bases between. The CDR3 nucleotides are TGCGCCAGCAGCGCGCGATACGGGGAGCTGTTTTTT. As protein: CASSARYGELFF.

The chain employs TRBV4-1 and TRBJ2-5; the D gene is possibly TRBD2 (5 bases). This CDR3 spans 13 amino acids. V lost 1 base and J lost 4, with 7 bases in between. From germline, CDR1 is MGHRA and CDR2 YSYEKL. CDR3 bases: TGCGCCAGCAGCCAAGTGGGGAGAGAGACCCAGTACTTC. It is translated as CASSQVGRETQYF.

In DNA, the CDR3 is TGCGCCAGCAGCCAAGATTTAGGCTACGAGCAGTACTTC. Translated: CASSQDLGYEQYF. V gene TRBV4-3 combines with J gene TRBJ2-7; D gene uncertain. Germline-derived CDR1 and CDR2 are LGHNA and YSLEER. Trimming removed 0 bases from V and 3 bases from J, with 6 bases in between. This CDR3 is 13 amino acids long.

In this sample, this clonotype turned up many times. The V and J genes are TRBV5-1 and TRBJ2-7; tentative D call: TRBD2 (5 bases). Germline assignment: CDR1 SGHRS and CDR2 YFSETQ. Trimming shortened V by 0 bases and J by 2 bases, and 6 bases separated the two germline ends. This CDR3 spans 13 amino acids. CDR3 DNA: TGCGCCAGCAGCTTGGCGGGAACCTACGAGCAGTACTTC. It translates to CASSLAGTYEQYF.

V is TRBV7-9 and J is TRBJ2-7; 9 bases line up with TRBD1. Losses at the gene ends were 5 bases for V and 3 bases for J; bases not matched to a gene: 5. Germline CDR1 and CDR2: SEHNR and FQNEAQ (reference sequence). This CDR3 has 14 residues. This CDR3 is CASSLGDRDYEQYV. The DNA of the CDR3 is TGTGCCAGCAGCCTAGGGGACAGGGACTACGAGCAGTACGTC.

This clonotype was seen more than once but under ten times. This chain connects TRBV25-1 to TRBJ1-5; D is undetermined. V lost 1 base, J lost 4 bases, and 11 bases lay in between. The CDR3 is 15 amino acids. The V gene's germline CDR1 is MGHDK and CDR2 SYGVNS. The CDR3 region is CASSESQDGNQPQHF. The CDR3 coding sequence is TGTGCCAGCAGTGAATCCCAGGACGGGAATCAGCCCCAGCATTTT.